This T cell receptor (beta chain) is from a study of blood T cells in healthy people across ages. Findings and caveats of the study: Both higher diversity and more naive CD4+ cells marked long-lived donors when set against aged donors.

Extraction of total RNA produced a minimum of 5.5 micrograms from each sample. This clonotype has ten or more counts. Its antigen is unknown. The V gene's germline CDR1 is SGHTA and CDR2 FQGNSA. The V and J ends lost 5 bases and 8 bases respectively, with 13 bases between them. This CDR3 spans 13 amino acids. Alongside a J-beta primer mix, a sample-barcoded 5' primer served in a second PCR lasting about 7 to 11 cycles. TCRdb re-derived calls from the 5' RACE reads in MiXCR, one entry per CDR3 protein. The repertoire holds approximately 960,000 distinct CDR3 sequences, 25% to 30% seen once, with 10% in the top ten. The same data also contributed to another study, on T cells of mothers and their children. That publication notes: Thymic selection, a shaping force on TCR recombination output, acts similarly in related and unrelated pairs. Sequencing revealed no T cell clones that were persistent and microchimeric.

This sequence was found in a woman between 35 and 50 years old in good health. Sequenced input: blood. The chain combines TRBV7-2 with TRBJ2-1; D might be TRBD1 (6 bases). The CDR3 here is CASSHEGVDEQFF. DNA for the CDR3: TGTGCCAGCAGCCACGAGGGGGTCGATGAGCAGTTCTTC.